Shown below are 24 T cell receptor beta chains from a single sample sequenced in a study of shared clonotypes between healthy human individuals. Only in-frame clones appear in the TCRdb table, and some are missing; sequencing was by immunoSEQ multiplex PCR. This table has about a million clones, under 80% appearing once. Sample: memory CD4+ T cells sorted from blood. Subset defined: CD45RA-negative fraction. The receptors derive from a man aged 18 to 30 in good health.

This chain links TRBV18 with TRBJ2-7; the D is unclear. Trimming cost V 5 bases and J 0 bases, with 2 bases left between them. Germline values: CDR1 KGHSH, CDR2 LQKENI. This CDR3 has 11 residues. This CDR3 reads CASSNSYEQYF. The CDR3 DNA sequence: TGTGCCAGCTCAAACTCCTACGAGCAGTACTTC.

The chain is built from TRBV4-1 and TRBJ2-1; 9 bases are a match to TRBD2. The V and J ends lost 0 bases and 9 bases, in that order; junction bases with no gene match: 9. This CDR3 comprises 16 residues. Germline CDR1 MGHRA, CDR2 YSYEKL. This CDR3 is CASSQDRIAGAGEQFF. In DNA form, the CDR3 reads TGCGCCAGCAGCCAAGATCGAATAGCGGGAGCGGGTGAGCAGTTCTTC.

Of note for this clone: One end of the junction is discordant with germline, which a read error may explain. The rearrangement joins TRBV5-1 to TRBJ2-7, with 7 bases lining up with TRBD1. The length of the CDR3 is 11 residues. Germline CDR1 and CDR2: SGHRS and YFSETQ. CDR3 sequence reads: CASSLTGEWFF. In nucleotides, the CDR3 is TGCGCCAGCAGCTTAACAGGGGAATGGTTCTTC. Complete variable domain (other parts from reference TRBV5-1 and TRBJ2-7): KAGVTQTPRYLIKTRGQQVTLSCSPISGHRSVSWYQQTPGQGLQFLFEYFSETQRNKGNFPGRFSGRQFSNSRSEMNVSTLELGDSALYLCASSLTGEWFFGPGTRLTVT.

The chain combines TRBV29-1 with TRBJ2-3; 9 bases agree with TRBD2. Germline values: CDR1 SQVTM, CDR2 ANQGSEA. There are 13 residues in the CDR3. V was clipped by 3 bases and J by 5 bases; unmatched bases: 3. CDR3 nucleotides: TGCAGCGTTGAGCGGGGGGGCCGAGATACGCAGTATTTT. This gives the protein CSVERGGRDTQYF.

This chain connects TRBV4-3 to TRBJ2-4, with TRBD2 identical over 11 bases. This CDR3 region has 19 residues. Trimming at V came to 0 bases and at J to 1 base, leaving 8 bases not matched to a gene. CDR1 LGHNA and CDR2 YSLEER come from the germline V gene. The CDR3 spells CASSQEIAGGDMAKNIQYF. The CDR3 DNA reads as TGCGCCAGCAGCCAAGAGATAGCGGGAGGGGATATGGCCAAAAACATTCAGTACTTC.

This clone was observed at least ten times. Other DNA variants within this sample encode the same CDR3. The rearrangement uses TRBV11-2 and TRBJ2-7, with TRBD1 matching 7 bases. Trimming at V came to 5 bases and at J to 4 bases, leaving 8 bases not matched to a gene. From germline, CDR1 is SGHAT and CDR2 FQNNGV. The CDR3 contains 14 residues. The CDR3 nucleotides are TGTGCCAGCAGCCTAGGACAGGTTTCTTACGAGCAGTACTTC. Translation: CASSLGQVSYEQYF.

V is TRBV7-2 and J is TRBJ2-1, with a possible D match to TRBD1 (5 bases). This CDR3 region has 13 residues. V lost 1 base and J lost 11, with 12 bases in between. Germline V gene data show CDR1 as SGHTA and CDR2 as FQGNSA. Here the CDR3 reads CASSLGGQGKQFF. CDR3 DNA sequence: TGTGCCAGCAGCTTAGGTGGGCAGGGTAAGCAGTTCTTC.

CDR3 coding DNA: TGTGCCAGCAGTTTAACCTACAGGGGGAGGGTACCCCAGCATTTT. Amino acid sequence: CASSLTYRGRVPQHF. V gene TRBV28 combines with J gene TRBJ1-5, with TRBD1 matching over 8 bases. CDR1 MDHEN and CDR2 SYDVKM come from the germline V gene. The CDR3 consists of 15 residues. V lost 2 bases and J lost 10; bases outside the gene matches: 10.

The CDR3 loop reads CASSYSVRTYEQYF. In DNA, the CDR3 is TGTGCCAGCAGTTACTCGGTCAGGACCTACGAGCAGTACTTC. The rearrangement joins TRBV6-6 to TRBJ2-7; D remains ambiguous. Looked up from germline, CDR1 is MNHNY and CDR2 is SVGAGI (reference sequence). The CDR3 runs to 14 residues. V lost 0 bases and J 2 bases, leaving 8 bases between the germline ends.

The chain recombines TRBV6-6 with TRBJ2-5; 11 bases align to TRBD2. Trimming took 6 bases from V and 5 from J; bases not matched to a gene: 8. This CDR3 contains 15 residues. Germline loops: CDR1 MNHNY, CDR2 SVGAGI (reference sequence). The CDR3 DNA reads TGTGCCAGCAGGTTGACTAGCGGGAAGGGGGAGACCCAGTACTTC. It is translated as CASRLTSGKGETQYF.

The J gene is TRBJ1-2, the V gene TRBV28, with unresolved D. Germline assignment: CDR1 MDHEN and CDR2 SYDVKM. Trimming removed 6 bases from V and 4 bases from J, with 12 bases in between. The length of the CDR3 is 13 residues. The CDR3 spells CASSLPSRYGYTF. CDR3 sequence (DNA): TGTGCCAGCAGCCTGCCTTCTCGCTATGGCTACACCTTC.

This clone was seen once. This chain joins TRBV4-1 and TRBJ2-3; possibly TRBD2 for D (5 bases). CDR1 and CDR2 (germline): MGHRA, YSYEKL. V shed 1 base and J shed 1 base, with 18 bases lying between them. The CDR3 consists of 18 residues. CDR3 sequence (DNA): TGCGCCAGCAGCCAAGGGAGGACGGGCGGATGGGGCACAGATACGCAGTATTTT. It codes for CASSQGRTGGWGTDTQYF.

V usage is TRBV6-1 and J usage is TRBJ1-2; D remains ambiguous. The CDR3 consists of 13 residues. Trimming pared 4 bases from V and 1 base from J, leaving 7 bases between. Germline loops: CDR1 MNHNS, CDR2 SASEGT. The CDR3 reads CASSVNSNYGYTF. For the CDR3, the DNA is TGTGCCAGCAGTGTAAACAGTAACTATGGCTACACCTTC.

The J gene is TRBJ2-7, the V gene TRBV28; D possibly uses TRBD1 or TRBD2 (6 bases each). The CDR3 extends over 15 amino acids. The V and J ends lost 5 bases and 12 bases respectively, with 26 bases between them. Germline assignment: CDR1 MDHEN and CDR2 SYDVKM. The CDR3 DNA reads TGTGCCAGCAGTACTACGACAGGAGGGGGAAAATTGGGGTACTTC. Its translation is CASSTTTGGGKLGYF.

This chain uses TRBV28 with TRBJ2-7, with D possibly matching TRBD2 (6 bases). The CDR3 loop spans 14 amino acids. The germline CDR1 and CDR2 sequences are MDHEN and SYDVKM. Trimming removed 5 bases from V and 0 bases from J, with 11 bases in between. The CDR3 here is CASSRDSFSYEQYF. CDR3 nucleotides: TGTGCCAGCAGTCGGGACTCTTTCTCCTACGAGCAGTACTTC.

This clone is a singleton in its sample. This chain uses TRBV5-1 with TRBJ1-2; TRBD1 matches 7 bases. The germline V gene encodes CDR1 SGHRS and CDR2 YFSETQ. The CDR3 runs 14 residues. The trim removed 7 bases at V and 4 bases at J, leaving 10 bases unmatched. CDR3 amino acids: CASCEGGQIYGYTF. CDR3 DNA sequence: TGCGCCAGCTGCGAAGGGGGACAGATCTATGGCTACACCTTC. The full variable domain, completed using reference TRBV5-1 and TRBJ1-2, is KAGVTQTPRYLIKTRGQQVTLSCSPISGHRSVSWYQQTPGQGLQFLFEYFSETQRNKGNFPGRFSGRQFSNSRSEMNVSTLELGDSALYLCASCEGGQIYGYTFGSGTRLTVV.

The gene calls are TRBV27 and TRBJ2-3, with TRBD2 matching 9 bases. The junction had 8 bases not matched to a gene; V was cut back by 5 bases and J by 5 bases. The CDR3 contains 15 residues. CDR1 is MNHEY, CDR2 SMNVEV, per germline (reference sequence). In DNA, the CDR3 is TGTGCCAGCAGTCACCCGCGGGGGGGCATAGATACGCAGTATTTT. It yields the protein CASSHPRGGIDTQYF.

The chain is built from TRBV19 and TRBJ2-7; 9 positions agree with TRBD1. Germline assignment: CDR1 LNHDA and CDR2 SQIVND (reference sequence). The junction had 6 bases not matched to a gene; V was cut back by 11 bases and J by 1 base. This CDR3 spans 13 amino acids. CDR3 residues: CAATGGISYEQYF. For the CDR3, the DNA is TGTGCCGCGACAGGGGGGATATCCTACGAGCAGTACTTC.

Only a few counts were recorded for this clone. This chain links TRBV2 with TRBJ2-3; 8 bases align to TRBD2. V shed 4 bases and J 5 bases; nucleotides not matched to a gene: 8. The CDR3 sequence is 15 residues long. Germline V CDR1 and CDR2: SNHLY, FYNNEI. CDR3 nucleotide sequence: TGTGCCAGCAGTGTGCAAGGACTAGCTTTAGATACGCAGTATTTT. Translation gives CASSVQGLALDTQYF.

This clone has just a few counts. The V and J genes are TRBV2 and TRBJ1-6, with TRBD1 as a possible D gene (5 bases). V gave up 3 bases and J gave up 11 bases, with 11 bases separating them. CDR3 size: 13 residues. Germline values: CDR1 SNHLY, CDR2 FYNNEI. CDR3 coding DNA: TGTGCCAGCAGTGAGTCTCTGGGGCCACCCCTCCACTTT. Encoded protein: CASSESLGPPLHF.

In DNA, the CDR3 is TGCAGTGCTTCACACGGGCGCGAGCAGTACTTC. This gives the protein CSASHGREQYF. The rearrangement links TRBV20-1 to TRBJ2-7; D is undetermined. V dropped 5 bases and J dropped 6 bases, with 11 bases sitting between them. Germline CDR1 and CDR2: DFQATT and SNEGSKA (reference sequence). This CDR3 has 11 amino acids.

This clone was recorded once. This chain uses TRBV5-1 with TRBJ1-2; no firm D call. The V end lost 0 bases, the J end lost 3 bases, and 9 bases lay between the germline ends. The CDR3 extends over 14 amino acids. From germline, CDR1 is SGHRS and CDR2 YFSETQ. The CDR3, as DNA: TGCGCCAGCAGCTTGGACAGTTATTACTATGGCTACACCTTC. Translating gives CASSLDSYYYGYTF.

The chain recombines TRBV9 with TRBJ2-3; 8 bases are shared with TRBD2. The trim removed 3 bases at V and 4 bases at J, leaving 4 bases unmatched. Germline CDR1 reads SGDLS; CDR2 reads YYNGEE. There are 14 residues in the CDR3. CDR3 protein: CASSAGGAADTQYF. The CDR3 DNA reads as TGTGCCAGCAGCGCCGGGGGGGCGGCAGATACGCAGTATTTT.

To note about this clone: Since a far larger clone is one base different, this is likely a read error. The V and J genes are TRBV20-1 and TRBJ2-7; D is perhaps TRBD2 (5 bases). The CDR3 spans 11 residues. CDR1 DFQATT and CDR2 SNEGSKA come from the germline V gene (reference sequence). For the CDR3, the DNA is TGCAGTACTAGGATAGAAAACGAGCAGTACTTC. It is translated as CSTRIENEQYF.